The 23 T cell receptor beta chains presented below share a single source sample, sequenced in a study of T cell responses to AZD1222 COVID-19 vaccine. Sequencing used immunoSEQ multiplex PCR; TCRdb keeps in-frame clones, though not all of them. The table includes around 160,000 clones, around 91% detected once. The sequences come from peripheral blood, collected on day 0 of AZD1222 vaccination. The receptor set was obtained from an adult in good health.

V gene TRBV6-2 or TRBV6-3 combines with J gene TRBJ1-1; 7 bases agree with TRBD1. The CDR3 has 15 amino acids. V shed 5 bases and J 3 bases; nucleotides not matched to a gene: 9. Germline CDR1 and CDR2: MNHEY and SVGEGT. The CDR3 nucleotides are TGTGCCAGCAGTAACCCGACAGGGACCCACACTGAAGCTTTCTTT. It specifies CASSNPTGTHTEAFF.

The chain has TRBV7-9 and TRBJ1-2; 7 bases fit TRBD1. The V gene's germline CDR1 is SEHNR and CDR2 FQNEAQ (reference sequence). Unmatched junction bases numbered 8, after V lost 8 bases and J lost 8 bases. This CDR3 comprises 12 residues. The CDR3 is CASSRQGGGYTF. In nucleotides, the CDR3 is TGTGCCAGCTCCCGACAGGGTGGCGGCTACACCTTC. The full variable domain, in which reference TRBV7-9 and TRBJ1-2 provide the parts outside the CDR3, is DTGVSQNPRHKITKRGQNVTFRCDPISEHNRLYWYRQTLGQGPEFLTYFQNEAQLEKSRLLSDRFSAERPKGSFSTLEIQRTEQGDSAMYLCASSRQGGGYTFGSGTRLTVV.

The chain couples TRBV5-6 to TRBJ2-3; 14 bases are a match to TRBD2. J gave up 7 bases and V 3 bases, and 10 bases lay outside the gene matches. Germline CDR1 is SGHDT and CDR2 is YYEEEE. The CDR3 runs to 17 residues. For the CDR3, the DNA is TGTGCCAGCAGCTCCCTCAGACTAGCGGGGGGGATGAATACGCAGTATTTT. The encoded protein is CASSSLRLAGGMNTQYF.

V is TRBV6-4 and J is TRBJ2-1; D perhaps matches TRBD2 (5 bases). Trimming shortened V by 3 bases and J by 8 bases, and 23 bases separated the two germline ends. There are 17 residues in the CDR3. Germline lookup yields CDR1 MRHNA and CDR2 SNTAGT. CDR3 region: CASSERAGLLGNYEQFF. CDR3 DNA sequence: TGTGCCAGCAGTGAGCGCGCCGGCCTACTAGGAAATTATGAGCAGTTCTTC.

This clone was seen only a few times. The chain recombines TRBV6-4 with TRBJ2-5; possibly TRBD1 or TRBD2 for D (5 bases each). The germline V gene has CDR1 MRHNA and CDR2 SNTAGT. Trimming took off 4 bases at V and 2 bases at J, with 8 bases between the two ends. CDR3 length: 13 residues. CDR3 protein: CASSVGPQETQYF. The CDR3 region has the DNA TGTGCCAGCAGTGTGGGACCGCAAGAGACCCAGTACTTC.

V gene TRBV7-9 combines with J gene TRBJ2-3; tentative D call: TRBD1 (5 bases). Trimming took 8 bases from V and 4 from J, leaving 19 bases between them. Per the germline V gene, CDR1 is SEHNR and CDR2 is FQNEAQ (reference sequence). The CDR3 runs 15 residues. The CDR3 reads CASSPRGDIADTQYF. The CDR3, as DNA: TGTGCCAGCTCCCCTAGGGGTGACATCGCAGATACGCAGTATTTT.

The rearrangement links TRBV5-1 to TRBJ2-7, with 7 bases lining up with TRBD1. The J segment lost 2 bases and the V segment lost 2 bases, leaving 7 bases of the junction unmatched. The CDR3 spans 15 residues. In germline, CDR1 is SGHRS, CDR2 YFSETQ. CDR3 nucleotides: TGCGCCAGCAGCTTTCACAGGGGAGAACCCTACGAGCAGTACTTC. Translating gives CASSFHRGEPYEQYF.

A remark on this clone: In the same sample, other DNA sequences code for this CDR3. The chain recombines TRBV7-9 with TRBJ1-2; D might be TRBD1 (6 bases). This CDR3 contains 15 residues. V was trimmed by 5 bases and J by 3 bases, leaving 16 bases between them. Germline V gene lookup returns CDR1 SEHNR and CDR2 FQNEAQ (reference sequence). CDR3 in amino acids: CASSPIRGGHYGYTF. The CDR3 DNA is TGTGCCAGCAGCCCCATTCGCGGGGGGCACTATGGCTACACCTTC.

Here the CDR3 reads CASSEEGQGNTEAFF. The CDR3 DNA follows: TGTGCCAGCAGTGAAGAGGGACAGGGGAACACTGAAGCTTTCTTT. The J gene is TRBJ1-1, the V gene TRBV2; 9 bases line up with TRBD1. The junction had 1 base not matched to a gene; V was cut back by 1 base and J by 1 base. From germline, CDR1 is SNHLY and CDR2 FYNNEI. This CDR3 has 15 residues.

This chain links TRBV5-1 with TRBJ2-7; 11 nucleotides align to TRBD2. Trimming at V came to 2 bases and at J to 4 bases, leaving 5 bases not matched to a gene. This CDR3 spans 15 amino acids. Germline CDR1 and CDR2: SGHRS and YFSETQ. The CDR3: CASSLLAGGRYEQYF. In DNA, the CDR3 is TGCGCCAGCAGCTTATTAGCGGGAGGGAGGTACGAGCAGTACTTC. The whole variable domain, remainder taken from reference TRBV5-1 and TRBJ2-7, is KAGVTQTPRYLIKTRGQQVTLSCSPISGHRSVSWYQQTPGQGLQFLFEYFSETQRNKGNFPGRFSGRQFSNSRSEMNVSTLELGDSALYLCASSLLAGGRYEQYFGPGTRLTVT.

This chain joins TRBV12-3 or TRBV12-4 and TRBJ1-5; D is unclear. The CDR3 covers 11 residues. CDR3 sequence: CLRGHNQPQHF. For the CDR3, the DNA is TGTTTAAGAGGTCACAATCAGCCCCAGCATTTT.

This chain uses TRBV7-9 with TRBJ1-2; D is perhaps TRBD1 (6 bases). CDR1 SEHNR and CDR2 FQNEAQ come from the germline V gene (reference sequence). This CDR3 has 14 amino acids. V lost 5 bases and J 4 bases, leaving 14 bases between the germline ends. The DNA of the CDR3 is TGTGCCAGCAGCGCCCCGGGGGGGGCCTATGGCTACACCTTC. This sequence encodes CASSAPGGAYGYTF.

The J gene is TRBJ2-7, the V gene TRBV6-2 or TRBV6-3; TRBD2 matches 10 bases. V gave up 6 bases and J gave up 10 bases; unmatched junction bases: 12. The CDR3 totals 14 residues. The germline CDR1 and CDR2 sequences are MNHEY and SVGEGT. As DNA, the CDR3 is TGTGCCAGCAGCCAAGGACTAGCGGCCTTTGCACAGTACTTC. It specifies CASSQGLAAFAQYF.

The rearrangement uses TRBV2 and TRBJ2-3; TRBD2 might be the D (6 bases). The CDR3 runs to 15 residues. The V end lost 4 bases, the J end lost 4 bases, and 15 bases lay between the germline ends. The germline V gene has CDR1 SNHLY and CDR2 FYNNEI. The CDR3 spells CASSGPGWGADTQYF. CDR3 coding DNA: TGTGCCAGCAGTGGACCGGGTTGGGGGGCAGATACGCAGTATTTT.

The V call is TRBV7-2, the J call TRBJ2-1; D is unresolved. The CDR3 covers 13 residues. Germline V gene lookup returns CDR1 SGHTA and CDR2 FQGNSA. Trimming took 4 bases from V and 2 from J, leaving 6 bases between them. CDR3 protein: CASSSYAYNEQFF. The CDR3 region has the DNA TGTGCCAGCAGCTCCTACGCCTACAATGAGCAGTTCTTC.

This clone was counted a few times. This sequence joins TRBV29-1 and TRBJ2-7; possibly TRBD1 for D (6 bases). This CDR3 has 13 amino acids. Per germline, CDR1 SQVTM and CDR2 ANQGSEA. V was pared by 7 bases and J by 3 bases, with 16 bases between. The CDR3 is CSATGTSNYEQYF. CDR3 nucleotides: TGCAGCGCTACCGGGACATCGAACTACGAGCAGTACTTC.

This chain connects TRBV19 to TRBJ1-6; 10 nucleotides match TRBD1. The CDR3 loop spans 14 amino acids. After removal of 5 bases from V and 9 bases from J, the junction contained 4 bases not matched to a gene. Germline lookup yields CDR1 LNHDA and CDR2 SQIVND (reference sequence). CDR3 nucleotide sequence: TGTGCCAGTAGTTGGACAGGGGGGGGTTCACCCCTCCACTTT. Residues: CASSWTGGGSPLHF.

The rearrangement uses TRBV4-1 and TRBJ2-1, with D possibly matching TRBD1 (5 bases). In germline, CDR1 is MGHRA, CDR2 YSYEKL. With 1 base removed from V and 5 bases from J, the gap between germline ends came to 30 bases. This CDR3 has 21 amino acids. Here the CDR3 reads CASSQVHPSPSGFSGNNEQFF. CDR3 nucleotide sequence: TGCGCCAGCAGCCAAGTCCACCCCTCTCCTTCAGGGTTTTCAGGAAACAATGAGCAGTTCTTC.

Written as DNA, the CDR3 is TGCAGCGTTGGGTCTAGCGGGGTCGACAATGAGCAGTTCTTC. Its protein is CSVGSSGVDNEQFF. The chain couples TRBV29-1 to TRBJ2-1; 9 bases map to TRBD2. This CDR3 contains 14 residues. Germline CDR1 SQVTM, CDR2 ANQGSEA. The V gene end was trimmed by 4 bases and the J gene end by 5 bases; junction bases not matched to a gene: 6.

The V gene is TRBV18, the J gene TRBJ1-3; 7 bases map to TRBD1. With V trimmed by 4 bases and J by 0 bases, 3 bases remained unmatched. The CDR3 extends over 15 amino acids. Germline V gene sequence: CDR1 KGHSH, CDR2 LQKENI. DNA for the CDR3: TGTGCCAGCTCACGGGGACAGTCCTCTGGAAACACCATATATTTT. It translates to CASSRGQSSGNTIYF.

In DNA, the CDR3 is TGTGCCAGCAGTTTTGGGGGAACGAACACTGAAGCTTTCTTT. Its translation is CASSFGGTNTEAFF. J is TRBJ1-1 and V is TRBV28, with D possibly TRBD1 on 5 matching bases. CDR1 MDHEN and CDR2 SYDVKM come from the germline V gene. CDR3 length: 14 amino acids. V was cut by 3 bases and J by 1 base, with 9 bases left in between.

This chain uses TRBV6-6 with TRBJ1-1, with 8 positions matching TRBD1. After removal of 6 bases from V and 7 bases from J, the junction contained 4 bases not matched to a gene. Per germline, CDR1 MNHNY and CDR2 SVGAGI (reference sequence). This CDR3 spans 12 amino acids. The CDR3 spells CASRPGQGEAFF. The CDR3 coding sequence is TGTGCCAGCAGACCCGGACAGGGTGAAGCTTTCTTT.

CDR3 sequence (DNA): TGTGCCAGCTCACCTGAAATGGGCCAAAAACTGTTTTTT. Amino acids: CASSPEMGQKLFF. V usage is TRBV18 and J usage is TRBJ1-4; D is unclear. Germline-derived CDR1 and CDR2 are KGHSH and LQKENI. Trimming cost V 3 bases and J 9 bases, with 11 bases left between them. The CDR3 is made up of 13 amino acids.